Reported below is one TCR beta chain. Antigen specificity is unknown. This CDR3 has 14 amino acids. Trimming cost V 10 bases and J 3 bases; bases outside gene matches: 7. The V gene's germline CDR1 is SGHTA and CDR2 FQGNSA. This sample was included in a study of CD8+ T cells in alopecia areata. TCR sequencing used cDNA made by reverse transcription of extracted RNA. Libraries were prepared by immunoSEQ multiplex PCR; TCRdb keeps only in-frame clonotypes and omits some of them. The repertoire holds about 76,000 clones, with roughly 70% as singletons. The treatment denotes: oral pan-JAK inhibitor, 5-10 mg twice daily. It was from PBMCs that CD4+ and CD8+ T cells were sorted. Study results and caveats: Compared with normal scalp, lesional scalp had higher clonality and more expanded CD8+ clones. In scalp and blood during tofacitinib, many expanded lesional clones persisted.

The rearrangement uses TRBV7-2 and TRBJ2-3, with 10 bases that match TRBD2. This clonotype was sampled from a human donor with alopecia areata. Specimen: CD8+ T cells sorted from blood, collected at week 24, from a patient treated with tofacitinib. The DNA for the CDR3 is TGTGCCACCTATCGGGGACTAGCGACAGATACGCAGTATTTT. Amino acid sequence: CATYRGLATDTQYF.